Sequencing of this T cell receptor (beta chain) was carried out in a study of preoperative IRX-2 immunotherapy in early breast cancer. TCRdb's table, derived via immunoSEQ multiplex PCR, lists solely in-frame clones and lacks some. Here the sample spans more than 20,000 clones, approximately 84% being singletons. Treatment indicated: preoperative locoregional IRX-2 cytokine immunotherapy. This material consisted of lymph node tissue, taken before IRX-2 immunotherapy. This clonotype was sampled from a human donor with breast cancer.

As DNA, the CDR3 is TGCGCCAGCAGCTTATCTGGGGAACAGCCCCAGCATTTT. Its translation is CASSLSGEQPQHF. This chain joins TRBV23-1 and TRBJ1-5; D gene unclear. TRBV23-1 is placed among ORFs of uncertain function. The CDR3 contains 13 residues. V was trimmed by 6 bases and J by 7 bases, leaving 13 bases between them.